These 23 T cell receptor beta chains came from one sample sequenced in a study of cytomegalovirus exposure and HLA in healthy donors. The PCR employed 60 Vbeta primers together with 13 Jbeta primers. TCRdb's table, derived via immunoSEQ multiplex PCR, lists solely in-frame clones and lacks some. The table includes fewer than 250,000 clones, 83% detected once. Sequences were obtained from PBMCs. These receptor sequences come from a girl aged 5-17 years in good health and CMV-seronegative.

This chain uses TRBV28 with TRBJ2-7; TRBD1 matches 8 bases. Germline-derived CDR1 and CDR2 are MDHEN and SYDVKM. Trimming cost V 6 bases and J 4 bases; bases outside gene matches: 8. This CDR3 spans 14 amino acids. This chain's CDR3 is CASRGTGWAYEQYF. The CDR3 DNA reads as TGTGCCAGCAGAGGGACAGGATGGGCGTACGAGCAGTACTTC.

This chain connects TRBV28 to TRBJ1-1; D may be TRBD1 (5 bases). The CDR3 loop spans 14 amino acids. With 7 bases removed from V and 3 bases from J, the gap between germline ends came to 15 bases. Germline-derived CDR1 and CDR2 are MDHEN and SYDVKM. CDR3 coding DNA: TGTGCCAGCACCTCGGGGGATGGGGACACTGAAGCTTTCTTT. Translated: CASTSGDGDTEAFF. Full variable domain (missing parts from reference TRBV28 and TRBJ1-1): DVKVTQSSRYLVKRTGEKVFLECVQDMDHENMFWYRQDPGLGLRLIYFSYDVKMKEKGDIPEGYSVSREKKERFSLILESASTNQTSMYLCASTSGDGDTEAFFGQGTRLTVV.

This rearrangement joins TRBV27 to TRBJ2-5; D not resolved. V was clipped by 8 bases and J by 4 bases, with 5 bases between them. Germline CDR1 reads MNHEY; CDR2 reads SMNVEV (reference sequence). This CDR3 has 10 amino acids. The DNA of the CDR3 is TGTGCCAGCCCTACAGAGACCCAGTACTTC. Translation gives CASPTETQYF.

The rearrangement joins TRBV19 to TRBJ1-2, with D unresolved. With 9 bases removed from V and 3 bases from J, the gap between germline ends came to 5 bases. Germline values: CDR1 LNHDA, CDR2 SQIVND (reference sequence). The CDR3 contains 10 residues. In nucleotides, the CDR3 is TGTGCCAGCGGGTACTATGGCTACACCTTC. Amino acid sequence: CASGYYGYTF.

Points on this clone: One junction end does not reproduce the germline sequence, and a read error may be involved. The V call is TRBV7-9, the J call TRBJ1-5, with no clear D. CDR1 is SEHNR, CDR2 FQNEAQ, per germline (reference sequence). The CDR3 contains 12 residues. The CDR3 DNA is TGTTCCAGCAGCTTCTTGGGCGAGCCCCAGCATTTT. Amino acids: CSSSFLGEPQHF.

The chain recombines TRBV7-3 with TRBJ2-1; 9 bases align to TRBD1. The V gene end was trimmed by 4 bases and the J gene end by 6 bases; junction bases not matched to a gene: 7. This CDR3 contains 15 residues. Germline CDR1 reads SGHTA; CDR2 reads FQGTGA. CDR3 sequence (DNA): TGTGCCAGCAGCTCTAAAGGACAGGGGCCCAATGAGCAGTTCTTC. Amino acid sequence: CASSSKGQGPNEQFF.

CDR3 region: CASMGWGEYEQYF. As DNA, the CDR3 is TGTGCCAGCATGGGGTGGGGAGAATACGAGCAGTACTTC. The chain recombines TRBV5-4 with TRBJ2-7, with D possibly TRBD2 on 5 matching bases. Between the trimmed V and J ends, which lost 6 bases and 4 bases, there was a span of 14 bases. Germline CDR1 is SGHNT and CDR2 is YYREEE (reference sequence). The CDR3 is 13 amino acids. The whole variable domain, filled in from reference TRBV5-4 and TRBJ2-7, reads ETGVTQSPTHLIKTRGQQVTLRCSSQSGHNTVSWYQQALGQGPQFIFQYYREEENGRGNFPPRFSGLQFPNYSSELNVNALELDDSALYLCASMGWGEYEQYFGPGTRLTVT.

This chain links TRBV20-1 with TRBJ1-1; 7 bases map to TRBD1. Losses at the gene ends were 6 bases for V and 8 bases for J; bases not matched to a gene: 6. The germline gives CDR1 DFQATT, CDR2 SNEGSKA (reference sequence). This CDR3 comprises 11 residues. The CDR3 DNA sequence: TGCAGTGCCAATTCGGACAGGGAAGCTTTCTTT. This translates into CSANSDREAFF.

The chain links TRBV18 to TRBJ2-7, with TRBD1 matching 8 bases. The CDR3 covers 13 residues. The J segment lost 5 bases and the V segment lost 7 bases, leaving 7 bases of the junction unmatched. Germline V CDR1 and CDR2: KGHSH, LQKENI. The CDR3 DNA follows: TGTGCCAGCTTGACAGGGGTTGTGGACGAGCAGTACTTC. Its translation is CASLTGVVDEQYF.

The chain uses TRBV7-3 and TRBJ2-1; 10 bases agree with TRBD2. Germline V gives CDR1 SGHTA, CDR2 FQGTGA. V lost 1 base and J lost 3; bases outside the gene matches: 6. There are 17 residues in the CDR3. CDR3 sequence: CASSLKASGGFYNEQFF. CDR3 coding DNA: TGTGCCAGCAGCTTAAAGGCTAGCGGGGGCTTCTACAATGAGCAGTTCTTC.

This chain uses TRBV6-5 with TRBJ2-1; 11 bases are shared with TRBD2. V trimming: 4 bases; J trimming: 8 bases; junction bases outside the gene matches: 10. The CDR3 consists of 16 residues. Germline V gene sequence: CDR1 MNHEY, CDR2 SVGAGI. Here the CDR3 reads CASSLDTSGSIYEQFF. The DNA for the CDR3 is TGTGCCAGCAGTTTAGATACTAGCGGGAGTATATATGAGCAGTTCTTC.

The V gene is TRBV30, the J gene TRBJ2-5; TRBD1 aligns across 7 bases. In germline, CDR1 is GTSNPN, CDR2 SVGIG (reference sequence). The trim removed 3 bases at V and 1 base at J, leaving 5 bases unmatched. This CDR3 spans 14 amino acids. Here the CDR3 reads CAWSRGGPQETQYF. CDR3 nucleotide sequence: TGTGCCTGGAGCCGAGGGGGCCCCCAAGAGACCCAGTACTTC.

The CDR3 sequence: CASSLLGTAYPNYGYTF. The DNA for the CDR3 is TGTGCCAGCAGCTTACTCGGGACAGCCTATCCTAACTATGGCTACACCTTC. The V gene is TRBV7-8, the J gene TRBJ1-2; 7 positions agree with TRBD1. In germline, CDR1 is SGHVS, CDR2 FQNEAQ. V lost 2 bases, J lost 0 bases, and 9 bases stayed unmatched. CDR3 length: 17 amino acids.

The V call is TRBV23-1, the J call TRBJ2-6, with D perhaps TRBD2 (6 bases). TRBV23-1 is labeled an ORF, and its function is uncertain. V gave up 8 bases and J gave up 2 bases, with 10 bases separating them. The CDR3 is made up of 14 amino acids. DNA for the CDR3: TGCGCCAGCGGGAGGCCTCCTGGGGCCAACGTCCTGACTTTC. Encoded protein: CASGRPPGANVLTF.

This chain joins TRBV7-3 and TRBJ2-1, with 10 bases fitting TRBD2. This CDR3 contains 16 residues. Unmatched junction bases numbered 11, after V lost 5 bases and J lost 7 bases. CDR1 and CDR2 from the germline V gene are SGHTA and FQGTGA. CDR3 sequence: CASSPQWTSGLNEQFF. The DNA of the CDR3 is TGTGCCAGCAGCCCCCAATGGACTAGCGGTTTGAATGAGCAGTTCTTC.

The rearrangement uses TRBV28 and TRBJ2-1, with a possible D match to TRBD2 (5 bases). The CDR3 is 15 amino acids. CDR1 and CDR2 (germline): MDHEN, SYDVKM. V was clipped by 7 bases and J by 2 bases, with 15 bases between them. This chain's CDR3 is CASIQGGLTYNEQFF. In DNA, the CDR3 is TGTGCCAGCATCCAAGGAGGCCTTACCTACAATGAGCAGTTCTTC. Drawing the rest from reference TRBV28 and TRBJ2-1, the complete variable domain is DVKVTQSSRYLVKRTGEKVFLECVQDMDHENMFWYRQDPGLGLRLIYFSYDVKMKEKGDIPEGYSVSREKKERFSLILESASTNQTSMYLCASIQGGLTYNEQFFGPGTRLTVL.

The V gene is TRBV27, the J gene TRBJ2-2; D unclear. This CDR3 has 14 amino acids. Germline values: CDR1 MNHEY, CDR2 SMNVEV (reference sequence). Trimming shortened V by 7 bases and J by 0 bases, and 9 bases separated the two germline ends. CDR3 region: CASTLIANTGELFF. CDR3 DNA sequence: TGTGCCAGCACCCTCATAGCGAACACCGGGGAGCTGTTTTTT.

This clone has only one observation. This chain joins TRBV28 and TRBJ1-1; 8 bases align to TRBD1. Germline loops: CDR1 MDHEN, CDR2 SYDVKM. Trimming cost V 6 bases and J 0 bases; bases outside gene matches: 6. The CDR3 runs 15 residues. The CDR3 DNA reads TGTGCCAGCAGGGACAGGGATCGGATGAACACTGAAGCTTTCTTT. This encodes CASRDRDRMNTEAFF.

The chain is built from TRBV4-1 and TRBJ1-1; TRBD1 is a possible D gene (5 bases). V was clipped by 1 base and J by 5 bases, with 20 bases between them. The V gene's germline CDR1 is MGHRA and CDR2 YSYEKL. The CDR3 spans 17 residues. The CDR3 DNA reads as TGCGCCAGCAGCCAAGGACCGTCGGCGGCAGGGAAGACTGAAGCTTTCTTT. This translates into CASSQGPSAAGKTEAFF.

This chain joins TRBV5-8 and TRBJ1-2; maybe TRBD1 (6 bases). V was shortened by 3 bases and J by 5 bases, with 11 bases between the two germline ends. The length of the CDR3 is 13 residues. Per the germline V gene, CDR1 is SGHTS and CDR2 is YDEGEE. CDR3 protein: CASSSGQLYGYTF. The CDR3 DNA sequence: TGTGCCAGCAGCTCCGGACAGTTATATGGCTACACCTTC.

The rearrangement joins TRBV5-1 to TRBJ2-2, with 9 bases aligning to TRBD1. Per the germline V gene, CDR1 is SGHRS and CDR2 is YFSETQ. Trimming cost V 3 bases and J 4 bases; bases outside gene matches: 1. The CDR3 is made up of 14 amino acids. The CDR3 DNA follows: TGCGCCAGCAGCTCGGGACAGGGCACCGGGGAGCTGTTTTTT. This gives the protein CASSSGQGTGELFF.

The chain couples TRBV7-9 to TRBJ2-1; 9 bases are shared with TRBD2. With V trimmed by 4 bases and J by 3 bases, 7 bases remained unmatched. CDR1 and CDR2 (germline): SEHNR, FQNEAQ (reference sequence). The CDR3 totals 16 residues. The CDR3 DNA sequence: TGTGCCAGCAGCTCACAAAGCGGGAGGAGCTACAATGAGCAGTTCTTC. Amino acids: CASSSQSGRSYNEQFF.

The chain employs TRBV7-3 and TRBJ2-2; D is unresolved. This CDR3 is built from 14 residues. The V end lost 4 bases, the J end lost 6 bases, and 12 bases lay between the germline ends. Germline assignment: CDR1 SGHTA and CDR2 FQGTGA. In DNA, the CDR3 is TGTGCCAGCAGCTCCCGGTCCCGAGCCGGGGAGCTGTTTTTT. It translates to CASSSRSRAGELFF.